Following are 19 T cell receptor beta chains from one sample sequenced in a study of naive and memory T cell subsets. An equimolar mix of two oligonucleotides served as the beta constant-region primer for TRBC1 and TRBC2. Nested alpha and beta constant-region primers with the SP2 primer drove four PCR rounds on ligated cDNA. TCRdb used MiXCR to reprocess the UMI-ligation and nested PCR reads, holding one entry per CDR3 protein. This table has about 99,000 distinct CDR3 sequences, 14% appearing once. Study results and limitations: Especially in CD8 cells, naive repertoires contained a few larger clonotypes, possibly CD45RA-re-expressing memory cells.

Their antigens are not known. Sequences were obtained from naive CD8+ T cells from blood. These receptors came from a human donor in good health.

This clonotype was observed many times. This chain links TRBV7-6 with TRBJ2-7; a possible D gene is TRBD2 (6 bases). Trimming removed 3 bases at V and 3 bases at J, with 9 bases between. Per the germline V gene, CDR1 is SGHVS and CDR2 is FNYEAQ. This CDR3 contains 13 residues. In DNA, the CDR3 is TGTGCCAGCAGCTTCGGGACTCGCTACGAGCAGTACTTC. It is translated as CASSFGTRYEQYF.

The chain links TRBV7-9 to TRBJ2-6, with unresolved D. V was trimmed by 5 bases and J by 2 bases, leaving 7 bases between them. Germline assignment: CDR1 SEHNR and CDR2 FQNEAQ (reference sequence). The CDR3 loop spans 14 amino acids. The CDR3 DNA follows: TGTGCCAGCAGCGCCCCCGCTGGGGCCAACGTCCTGACTTTC. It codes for CASSAPAGANVLTF. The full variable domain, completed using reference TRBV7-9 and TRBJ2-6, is DTGVSQNPRHKITKRGQNVTFRCDPISEHNRLYWYRQTLGQGPEFLTYFQNEAQLEKSRLLSDRFSAERPKGSFSTLEIQRTEQGDSAMYLCASSAPAGANVLTFGAGSRLTVL.

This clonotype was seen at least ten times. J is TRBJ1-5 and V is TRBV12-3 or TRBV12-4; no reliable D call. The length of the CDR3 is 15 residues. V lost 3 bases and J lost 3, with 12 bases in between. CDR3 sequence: CASSFWQENNQPQHF. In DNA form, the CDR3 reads TGTGCCAGCAGTTTCTGGCAGGAGAACAATCAGCCCCAGCATTTT.

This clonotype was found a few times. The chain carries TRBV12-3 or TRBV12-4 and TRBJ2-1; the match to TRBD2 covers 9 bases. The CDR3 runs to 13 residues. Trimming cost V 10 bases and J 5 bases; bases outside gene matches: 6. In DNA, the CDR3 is TGTGCCACCCGCGGGAGGGTTCACAATGAGCAGTTCTTC. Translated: CATRGRVHNEQFF.

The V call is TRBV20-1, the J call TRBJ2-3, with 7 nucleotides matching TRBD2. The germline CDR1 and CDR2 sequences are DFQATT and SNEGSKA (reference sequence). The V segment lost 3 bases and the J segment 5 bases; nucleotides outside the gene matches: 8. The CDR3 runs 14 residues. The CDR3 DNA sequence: TGCAGTGCTAGTAAACGGGGGGACCAAGATACGCAGTATTTT. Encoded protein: CSASKRGDQDTQYF.

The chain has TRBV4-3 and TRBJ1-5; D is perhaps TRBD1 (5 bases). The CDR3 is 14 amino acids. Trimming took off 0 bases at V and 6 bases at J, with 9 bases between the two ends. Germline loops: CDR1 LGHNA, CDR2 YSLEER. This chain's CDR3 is CASSQDGGGQPQHF. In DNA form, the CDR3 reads TGCGCCAGCAGCCAAGACGGGGGGGGTCAGCCCCAGCATTTT.

The CDR3 DNA reads TGTGCCAGCAGTGAGGTTGCAGGGGGTATTCCGCAAGAGACCCAGTACTTC. Its translation: CASSEVAGGIPQETQYF. The chain carries TRBV6-1 and TRBJ2-5, with 7 bases matching TRBD1. The V gene end was trimmed by 3 bases and the J gene end by 2 bases; junction bases not matched to a gene: 12. Germline values: CDR1 MNHNS, CDR2 SASEGT. The CDR3 contains 17 residues.

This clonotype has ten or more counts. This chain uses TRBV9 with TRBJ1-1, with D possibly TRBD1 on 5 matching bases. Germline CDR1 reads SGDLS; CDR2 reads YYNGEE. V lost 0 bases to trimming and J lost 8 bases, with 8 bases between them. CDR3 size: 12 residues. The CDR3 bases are TGTGCCAGCAGCGTAGAGCAGGGAGAAGCTTTCTTT. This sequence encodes CASSVEQGEAFF.

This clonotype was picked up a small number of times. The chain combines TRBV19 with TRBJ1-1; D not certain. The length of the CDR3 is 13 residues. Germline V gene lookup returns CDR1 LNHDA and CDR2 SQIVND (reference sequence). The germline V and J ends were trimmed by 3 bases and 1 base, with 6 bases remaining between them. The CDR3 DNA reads TGTGCCAGTAGTATTGCACAGAACACTGAAGCTTTCTTT. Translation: CASSIAQNTEAFF. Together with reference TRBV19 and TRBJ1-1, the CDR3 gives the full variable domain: DGGITQSPKYLFRKEGQNVTLSCEQNLNHDAMYWYRQDPGQGLRLIYYSQIVNDFQKGDIAEGYSVSREKKESFPLTVTSAQKNPTAFYLCASSIAQNTEAFFGQGTRLTVV.

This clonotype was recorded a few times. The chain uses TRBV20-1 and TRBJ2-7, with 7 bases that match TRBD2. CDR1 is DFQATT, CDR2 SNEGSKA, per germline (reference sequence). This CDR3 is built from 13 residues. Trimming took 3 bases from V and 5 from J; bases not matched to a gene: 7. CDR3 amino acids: CSASTSGGHEQYF. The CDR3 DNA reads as TGCAGTGCTAGTACCTCGGGAGGTCACGAGCAGTACTTC.

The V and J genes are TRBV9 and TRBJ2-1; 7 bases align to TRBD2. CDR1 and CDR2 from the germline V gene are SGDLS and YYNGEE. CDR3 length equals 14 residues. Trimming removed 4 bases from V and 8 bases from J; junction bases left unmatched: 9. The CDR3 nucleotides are TGTGCCAGCAGCCCACGGACTAGTAATGATGAGCAGTTCTTC. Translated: CASSPRTSNDEQFF.

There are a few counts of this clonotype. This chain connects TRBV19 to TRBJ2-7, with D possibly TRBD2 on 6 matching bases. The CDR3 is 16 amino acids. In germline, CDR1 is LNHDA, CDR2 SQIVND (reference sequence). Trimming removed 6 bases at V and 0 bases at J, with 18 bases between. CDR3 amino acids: CASRTGTHSSSYEQYF. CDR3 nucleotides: TGTGCCAGTAGGACCGGGACTCACTCTAGCTCCTACGAGCAGTACTTC. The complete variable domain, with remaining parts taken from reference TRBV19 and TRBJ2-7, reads DGGITQSPKYLFRKEGQNVTLSCEQNLNHDAMYWYRQDPGQGLRLIYYSQIVNDFQKGDIAEGYSVSREKKESFPLTVTSAQKNPTAFYLCASRTGTHSSSYEQYFGPGTRLTVT.

CDR3 loop: CRWGQGVHEQFF. In nucleotides, the CDR3 is TGCAGGTGGGGACAGGGTGTGCATGAGCAGTTCTTC. The chain carries TRBV29-1 and TRBJ2-1, with 9 bases fitting TRBD1. Germline CDR1 reads SQVTM; CDR2 reads ANQGSEA. The CDR3 loop spans 12 amino acids.

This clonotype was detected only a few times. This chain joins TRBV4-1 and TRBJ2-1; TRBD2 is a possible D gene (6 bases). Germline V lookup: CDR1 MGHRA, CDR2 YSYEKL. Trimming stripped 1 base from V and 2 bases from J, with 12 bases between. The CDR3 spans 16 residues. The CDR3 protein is CASSQVGTPPYNEQFF. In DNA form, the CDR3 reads TGCGCCAGCAGCCAAGTCGGGACTCCTCCCTACAATGAGCAGTTCTTC.

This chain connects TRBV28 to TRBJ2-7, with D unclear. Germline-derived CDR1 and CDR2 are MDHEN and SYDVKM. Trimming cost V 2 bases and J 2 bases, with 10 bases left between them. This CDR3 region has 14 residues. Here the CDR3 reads CASSLRVKAYEQYF. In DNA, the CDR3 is TGTGCCAGCAGTTTAAGGGTAAAAGCCTACGAGCAGTACTTC.

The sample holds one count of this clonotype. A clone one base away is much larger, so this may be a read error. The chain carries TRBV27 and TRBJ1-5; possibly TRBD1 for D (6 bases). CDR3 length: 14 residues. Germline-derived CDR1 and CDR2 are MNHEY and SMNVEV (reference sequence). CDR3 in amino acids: CASSRSQGTQPQNF. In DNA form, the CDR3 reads TGTGCCAGCAGTCGATCACAGGGTACGCAGCCCCAGAATTTT.

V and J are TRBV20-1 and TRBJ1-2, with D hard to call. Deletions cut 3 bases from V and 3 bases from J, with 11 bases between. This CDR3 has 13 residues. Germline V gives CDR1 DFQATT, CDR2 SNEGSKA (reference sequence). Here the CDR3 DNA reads TGCAGTGCTAGTAGGACCGATGACTATGGCTACACCTTC. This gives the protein CSASRTDDYGYTF.

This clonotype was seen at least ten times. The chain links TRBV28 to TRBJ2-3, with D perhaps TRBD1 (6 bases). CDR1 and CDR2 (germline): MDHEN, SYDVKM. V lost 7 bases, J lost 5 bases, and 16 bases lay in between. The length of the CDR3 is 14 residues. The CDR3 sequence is CASTPGHLGDTQYF. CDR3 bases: TGTGCCAGCACCCCGGGACACCTTGGAGATACGCAGTATTTT.

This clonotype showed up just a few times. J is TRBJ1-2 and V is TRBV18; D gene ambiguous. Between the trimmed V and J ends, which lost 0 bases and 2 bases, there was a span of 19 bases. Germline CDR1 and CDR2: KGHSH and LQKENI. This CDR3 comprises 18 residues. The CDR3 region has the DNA TGTGCCAGCTCACCACCGTCACTGCAAATCTCGGGGAACTATGGCTACACCTTC. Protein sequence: CASSPPSLQISGNYGYTF.